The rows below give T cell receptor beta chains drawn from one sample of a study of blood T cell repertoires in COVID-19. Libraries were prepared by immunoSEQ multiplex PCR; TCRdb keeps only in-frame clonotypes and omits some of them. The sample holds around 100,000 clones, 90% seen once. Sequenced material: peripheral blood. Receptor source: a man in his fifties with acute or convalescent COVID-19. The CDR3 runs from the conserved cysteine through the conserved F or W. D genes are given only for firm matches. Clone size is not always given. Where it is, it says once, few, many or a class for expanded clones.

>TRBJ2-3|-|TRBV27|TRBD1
CASSLHPGQTDTQYF
TGTGCCAGCAGTTTACATCCGGGACAGACAGATACGCAGTATTTT
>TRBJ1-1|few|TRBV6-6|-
CASSYSPGESTEAFF
TGTGCCAGCAGTTACAGTCCAGGGGAGAGCACTGAAGCTTTCTTT
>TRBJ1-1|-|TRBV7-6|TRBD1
CATTHLDRGQLEAFF
TGTGCCACCACACACTTGGACAGGGGCCAACTTGAAGCTTTCTTT
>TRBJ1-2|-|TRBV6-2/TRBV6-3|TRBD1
CASSFRDRGGGYTF
TGTGCCAGCAGTTTCCGCGACAGGGGTGGCGGCTACACCTTC
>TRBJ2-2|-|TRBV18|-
CASSGPNQVNTGELFF
TGTGCCAGCTCGGGTCCGAATCAGGTGAACACCGGGGAGCTGTTTTTT
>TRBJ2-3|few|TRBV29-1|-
CSARSPGTDTQYF
TGCAGCGCGCGGTCCCCGGGCACAGATACGCAGTATTTT
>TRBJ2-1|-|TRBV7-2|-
CASSLAQVAGWNEQFF
TGTGCCAGCAGCTTAGCGCAAGTGGCGGGATGGAATGAGCAGTTCTTC
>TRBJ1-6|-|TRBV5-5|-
CASSFGPSESPLHF
TGTGCCAGCAGCTTTGGCCCATCGGAGTCACCCCTCCACTTT
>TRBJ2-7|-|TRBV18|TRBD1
CASSPQGQGGYEQYF
TGTGCCAGCTCACCACAGGGACAGGGGGGGTACGAGCAGTACTTC
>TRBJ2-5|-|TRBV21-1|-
CASSNPDRPARETQYF
TGTGCCAGCAGCAATCCGGACAGACCGGCGAGGGAGACCCAGTACTTC
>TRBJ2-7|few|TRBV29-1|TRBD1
CSVVSRDRREYEQYF
TGCAGCGTGGTAAGCCGGGACAGAAGGGAATACGAGCAGTACTTC
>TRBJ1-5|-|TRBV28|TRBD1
CASRPGGGNQPQHF
TGTGCCAGCAGACCAGGGGGCGGCAATCAGCCCCAGCATTTT
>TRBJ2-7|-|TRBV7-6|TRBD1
CASSLGTGENYEQYF
TGTGCCAGCAGCTTGGGGACAGGGGAGAACTACGAGCAGTACTTC
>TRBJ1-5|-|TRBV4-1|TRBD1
CASSQTGGAGGQPQHF
TGCGCCAGCAGCCAAACAGGGGGCGCAGGGGGTCAGCCCCAGCATTTT
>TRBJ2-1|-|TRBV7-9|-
CASSLGAGPNEQFF
TGTGCCAGCAGCTTAGGAGCGGGCCCCAATGAGCAGTTCTTC
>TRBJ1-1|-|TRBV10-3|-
CAISEGREAFF
TGTGCCATCAGTGAGGGCAGAGAAGCTTTCTTT
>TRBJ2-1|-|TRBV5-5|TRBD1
CASSFPETGGFYNEQFF
TGTGCCAGCAGCTTCCCTGAGACAGGGGGCTTCTACAATGAGCAGTTCTTC
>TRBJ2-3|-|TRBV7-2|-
CASSSWRLGASTDTQYF
TGTGCCAGCAGCTCTTGGCGACTAGGCGCTAGCACAGATACGCAGTATTTT
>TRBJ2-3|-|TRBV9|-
CASTTKGKDTQYF
TGTGCCAGCACCACCAAGGGGAAGGATACGCAGTATTTT
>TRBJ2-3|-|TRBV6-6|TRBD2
CASRTGTSGRVDTQYF
TGTGCCAGCAGAACCGGGACTAGCGGGAGGGTAGATACGCAGTATTTT
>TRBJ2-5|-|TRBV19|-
CASSIAGGWKTQYF
TGTGCCAGTAGTATAGCTGGGGGCTGGAAGACCCAGTACTTC
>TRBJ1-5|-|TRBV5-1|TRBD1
CASSADRAQPQHF
TGCGCCAGCAGCGCGGACAGGGCTCAGCCCCAGCATTTT
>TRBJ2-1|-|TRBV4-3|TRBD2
CASSRVLAGGHNEQFF
TGCGCCAGCAGCCGCGTACTAGCGGGAGGGCACAATGAGCAGTTCTTC
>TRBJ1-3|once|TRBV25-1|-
CASSESTSSGNTIYF
TGTGCCAGCAGTGAATCTACGAGCTCTGGAAACACCATATATTTT
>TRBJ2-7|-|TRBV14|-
CASSQDDGQAYEQYF
TGTGCCAGCAGCCAAGATGATGGACAAGCCTACGAGCAGTACTTC
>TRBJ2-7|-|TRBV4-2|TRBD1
CASSREGGLEVEQYF
TGTGCCAGCAGCCGAGAAGGGGGCTTAGAGGTTGAGCAGTACTTC
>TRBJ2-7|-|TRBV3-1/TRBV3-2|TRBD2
CASSPLGAGCSYEQYF
TGTGCCAGCAGCCCATTGGGAGCGGGGTGCTCCTACGAGCAGTACTTC